One and the same sample provided the 21 T cell receptor beta chains below, sequenced in a study of control samples from healthy donors and cancer patients. Method: immunoSEQ multiplex PCR; TCRdb's copy keeps in-frame clones and lacks some. Here the sample spans some 41,000 clones, about 90% being singletons. The sequencing sample was made of PBMCs. The receptors derive from a woman aged 55-75 years with lung cancer.

The chain has TRBV6-6 and TRBJ2-7; 8 bases line up with TRBD1. The CDR3 is 15 residues long. CDR1 and CDR2 from the germline V gene are MNHNY and SVGAGI (reference sequence). The ends lost 6 bases at V and 0 bases at J; junction bases unmatched: 7. The DNA for the CDR3 is TGTGCCAGCAGCGGACAGGGCGCCAGCTCCTACGAGCAGTACTTC. This codes for CASSGQGASSYEQYF.

This clone was counted only a few times. This chain connects TRBV5-1 to TRBJ1-2, with unresolved D. The V end was cut by 2 bases, the J end by 0 bases, with 23 bases between. The V gene's germline CDR1 is SGHRS and CDR2 YFSETQ. The CDR3 is 19 residues long. The CDR3 reads CASSFEGGRIALSNYGYTF. CDR3 DNA sequence: TGCGCCAGCAGCTTTGAGGGAGGACGGATCGCCCTCTCTAACTATGGCTACACCTTC.

The chain links TRBV14 to TRBJ2-7, with 8 bases lining up with TRBD1. Losses at the gene ends were 3 bases for V and 3 bases for J; bases not matched to a gene: 7. The CDR3 has 15 amino acids. The germline V gene has CDR1 SGHDN and CDR2 FVKESK. The CDR3, as DNA: TGTGCCAGCAGCCAGGAGACAGGGGCGATCTACGAGCAGTACTTC. Amino acid sequence: CASSQETGAIYEQYF.

This rearrangement joins TRBV6-5 to TRBJ1-5; 9 bases align to TRBD1. Germline CDR1 MNHEY, CDR2 SVGAGI. J lost 5 bases, V lost 6 bases, and 8 bases had no gene match. The CDR3 spans 15 residues. The CDR3 bases are TGTGCCAGCAGGACCCACGACAGGGGGGATCAGCCCCAGCATTTT. Protein sequence: CASRTHDRGDQPQHF.

The V gene is TRBV28, the J gene TRBJ2-7; tentatively, D is TRBD1 (8 bases). CDR1 is MDHEN, CDR2 SYDVKM, per germline. Trimming took off 6 bases at V and 5 bases at J, with 17 bases between the two ends. This CDR3 has 14 residues. CDR3 sequence reads: CASRPQGEGNEQYF. The CDR3 DNA follows: TGTGCCAGCAGACCACAGGGGGAGGGGAACGAGCAGTACTTC.

The chain couples TRBV18 to TRBJ1-2; D remains unclear. Trimming took off 6 bases at V and 1 base at J, with 9 bases between the two ends. There are 13 residues in the CDR3. Germline CDR1 is KGHSH and CDR2 is LQKENI. The CDR3 DNA follows: TGTGCCAGCTCGCAGACGGATAACTATGGCTACACCTTC. Amino acids: CASSQTDNYGYTF.

The chain employs TRBV6-2 or TRBV6-3 and TRBJ1-2; 10 bases fit TRBD1. Germline V lookup: CDR1 MNHEY, CDR2 SVGEGT. This CDR3 contains 14 residues. The J segment lost 12 bases and the V segment lost 5 bases, leaving 12 bases of the junction unmatched. The CDR3 DNA reads as TGTGCCAGCAGTGACCGGGACAGGGGTACGATTGACACCTTC. Its protein product is CASSDRDRGTIDTF.

The chain combines TRBV24-1 with TRBJ2-1; perhaps TRBD2 as D (5 bases). The CDR3 is 13 amino acids. Trimming cost V 4 bases and J 10 bases, with 13 bases left between them. CDR1 is KGHDR, CDR2 SFDVKD, per germline. This chain's CDR3 is CATSENKGGEQFF. CDR3 in DNA: TGTGCCACCAGTGAAAACAAGGGCGGGGAGCAGTTCTTC.

The gene calls are TRBV6-6 and TRBJ1-1, with D uncertain. V was cut by 6 bases and J by 7 bases, with 12 bases left in between. This CDR3 spans 12 amino acids. CDR1 and CDR2 from the germline V gene are MNHNY and SVGAGI (reference sequence). Here the CDR3 reads CASSSNPGEAFF. The CDR3 DNA reads TGTGCCAGCAGCTCCAACCCCGGTGAAGCTTTCTTT.

V gene TRBV7-2 combines with J gene TRBJ2-2; 8 bases are a match to TRBD2. The CDR3 contains 18 residues. After removal of 0 bases from V and 0 bases from J, the junction contained 6 bases not matched to a gene. The germline V gene encodes CDR1 SGHTA and CDR2 FQGNSA. The DNA for the CDR3 is TGTGCCAGCAGCTTAGCGAATCCAGCGGGGGCGAACACCGGGGAGCTGTTTTTT. As protein: CASSLANPAGANTGELFF.

The gene calls are TRBV5-1 and TRBJ1-1; the D is unclear. In germline, CDR1 is SGHRS, CDR2 YFSETQ. This CDR3 spans 14 amino acids. Deletions cut 0 bases from V and 0 bases from J, with 6 bases between. Here the CDR3 DNA reads TGCGCCAGCAGCTTGGAGGGTATGAACACTGAAGCTTTCTTT. This codes for CASSLEGMNTEAFF.

This chain connects TRBV19 to TRBJ2-3; no clear D gene. The CDR3 extends over 15 amino acids. The germline V and J ends were trimmed by 8 bases and 0 bases, with 15 bases remaining between them. Germline loops: CDR1 LNHDA, CDR2 SQIVND (reference sequence). CDR3 nucleotides: TGTGCCAGTGCCCATAGTTCGCAGAGCACAGATACGCAGTATTTT. Protein: CASAHSSQSTDTQYF.

Only one count was recorded for this clone. The chain uses TRBV19 and TRBJ1-1, with D tentatively TRBD1 (6 bases). The V gene lost 3 bases and the J gene lost 4 bases, with 9 bases spanning the gap. Germline CDR1 reads LNHDA; CDR2 reads SQIVND (reference sequence). The CDR3 spans 13 residues. CDR3 residues: CASSMGAATEAFF. Written as DNA, the CDR3 is TGTGCCAGTAGTATGGGGGCGGCCACTGAAGCTTTCTTT. The full variable domain, in which reference TRBV19 and TRBJ1-1 provide the parts outside the CDR3, is DGGITQSPKYLFRKEGQNVTLSCEQNLNHDAMYWYRQDPGQGLRLIYYSQIVNDFQKGDIAEGYSVSREKKESFPLTVTSAQKNPTAFYLCASSMGAATEAFFGQGTRLTVV.

V usage is TRBV6-5 and J usage is TRBJ1-3; 7 bases line up with TRBD1. The germline gives CDR1 MNHEY, CDR2 SVGAGI. The ends lost 7 bases at V and 5 bases at J; junction bases unmatched: 8. This CDR3 spans 14 amino acids. The CDR3: CASIPDRARNTIYF. CDR3 bases: TGTGCCAGCATTCCAGACAGGGCAAGAAACACCATATATTTT.

In this sample, this clone turned up a few times. The chain joins TRBV5-6 to TRBJ2-5; 12 bases agree with TRBD2. The V gene's germline CDR1 is SGHDT and CDR2 YYEEEE. The V segment lost 2 bases and the J segment 5 bases; nucleotides outside the gene matches: 4. The CDR3 runs 15 residues. The CDR3 coding sequence is TGTGCCAGCAGCTTCACTAGCGGGAGGCTTGAGACCCAGTACTTC. Translating gives CASSFTSGRLETQYF. The whole variable domain, remainder taken from reference TRBV5-6 and TRBJ2-5, is DAGVTQSPTHLIKTRGQQVTLRCSPKSGHDTVSWYQQALGQGPQFIFQYYEEEERQRGNFPDRFSGHQFPNYSSELNVNALLLGDSALYLCASSFTSGRLETQYFGPGTRLLVL.

The rearrangement joins TRBV7-9 to TRBJ2-5; D is uncertain. Looked up from germline, CDR1 is SEHNR and CDR2 is FQNEAQ (reference sequence). The CDR3 runs to 12 residues. Trimming pared 7 bases from V and 5 bases from J, leaving 11 bases between. CDR3 nucleotide sequence: TGTGCCAGCAACCCCGGCGGCGAGACCCAGTACTTC. Protein: CASNPGGETQYF.

The V gene is TRBV10-3, the J gene TRBJ1-1; D is unresolved. V lost 3 bases to trimming and J lost 4 bases, with 12 bases between them. CDR3 length equals 14 residues. Germline lookup yields CDR1 ENHRY and CDR2 SYGVKD. CDR3 in amino acids: CAISDSGRRTEAFF. The CDR3 DNA follows: TGTGCCATCAGTGACTCCGGGCGCCGCACTGAAGCTTTCTTT.

The chain combines TRBV6-2 or TRBV6-3 with TRBJ1-1, with 7 bases that match TRBD1. CDR1 and CDR2 from the germline V gene are MNHEY and SVGEGT. With V trimmed by 6 bases and J by 5 bases, 6 bases remained unmatched. The CDR3 contains 13 residues. DNA for the CDR3: TGTGCCAGCAGCCTCAGGGGGGGGACTGAAGCTTTCTTT. Its translation is CASSLRGGTEAFF.

The chain combines TRBV5-4 with TRBJ2-1; 9 nucleotides align to TRBD2. V trimming: 5 bases; J trimming: 4 bases; junction bases outside the gene matches: 10. Germline V gene data show CDR1 as SGHNT and CDR2 as YYREEE (reference sequence). The CDR3 extends over 16 amino acids. The CDR3 nucleotides read TGTGCCAGCAGTCCGACTAGCGGAGGGGGATACAATGAGCAGTTCTTC. Translation: CASSPTSGGGYNEQFF.

V usage is TRBV28 and J usage is TRBJ2-3; D gene uncertain. Germline CDR1 reads MDHEN; CDR2 reads SYDVKM. Trimming removed 2 bases at V and 6 bases at J, with 9 bases between. This CDR3 contains 13 residues. The CDR3 DNA reads TGTGCCAGCAGTTTAGCCTTCGGGGATACGCAGTATTTT. Amino acid sequence: CASSLAFGDTQYF.

The rearrangement uses TRBV7-9 and TRBJ2-1; D is unclear. CDR3 length: 17 amino acids. The V and J ends lost 4 bases and 0 bases respectively, with 16 bases between them. Germline V gene data show CDR1 as SEHNR and CDR2 as FQNEAQ (reference sequence). The CDR3 spells CASSSSPPDHSYNEQFF. The CDR3 coding sequence is TGTGCCAGCAGCTCATCCCCCCCGGATCACTCCTACAATGAGCAGTTCTTC.